This T cell receptor beta chain was sequenced in a study of cytomegalovirus exposure and HLA in healthy donors. This clone occurred once. What it binds is unknown. Whole-study results and caveats: As confirmed in vitro, three CMV-associated chains were specific for CMV antigens. The investigators catalogued 160 or so TCR beta chains as cytomegalovirus-associated.

Assay used: immunoSEQ multiplex PCR; TCRdb lists only in-frame clones, some missing. Here the sample spans about 73,000 clones, 85% to 95% being singletons. The germline V gene has CDR1 MNHEY and CDR2 SMNVEV (reference sequence). CDR3 length equals 15 residues. Trimming pared 0 bases from V and 4 bases from J, leaving 12 bases between. Sequencing was done on a sample of PBMCs. The clonotype originates from a man between 18 and 35 years old in good health and CMV-seronegative. The chain links TRBV27 to TRBJ1-2; TRBD1 might be the D (6 bases). In DNA form, the CDR3 reads TGTGCCAGCAGTTTATCGTCAGGACAGCCCTATGGCTACACCTTC. The encoded protein is CASSLSSGQPYGYTF.